What follows is one T cell receptor (beta chain) and its context. This sample is part of a study of blood T cell repertoires in COVID-19. Study details: The United States, Italy and Spain provided the acute and convalescent COVID-19 samples. T cells, B-cell-depleted T cells, or PBMCs supplied cDNA or gDNA.

Authors' analysis steps: By means of reference gene primer amplification, nucleated cell counts were estimated. Here immunoSEQ multiplex PCR was the method, and the copy in TCRdb shows in-frame clones only, minus some. V, J and clone size are taken as reported in that table, and D and trimming were inferred from the DNA itself. This sample has some 66,000 clones, with less than 85% found just once. Germline V gene lookup returns CDR1 MNHEY and CDR2 SMNVEV (reference sequence). Trimming removed 5 bases at V and 2 bases at J, with 15 bases between. The CDR3 totals 15 residues. J is TRBJ2-5 and V is TRBV27, with D tentatively TRBD1 (6 bases). The origin of this receptor is a man in his fifties or sixties with acute or convalescent COVID-19. The sample consisted of peripheral blood. This CDR3 is CASSVGQTSQETQYF. The CDR3 nucleotides are TGTGCCAGCAGTGTAGGACAGACTTCGCAAGAGACCCAGTACTTC.